Listed here are 22 T cell receptor beta chains from one sample, sequenced in a study of T cells expressing NK-cell markers. TCRdb re-analyzed the 5' RACE reads; it lists each CDR3 protein once, without DNA. The sample is made up of more than 400,000 distinct CDR3 sequences, and the top ten hold less than 7.5% of it. Sequenced input: blood T cells: a sorted CD56 or NKG2C T cell subset, CD4+ or CD8+ T cells, or bulk PBMC T cells (not recorded which). The source of these receptors is a woman aged 18-69 years in good health.

The chain combines TRBV28 with TRBJ2-4; TCRdb picks TRBD1, but there is no DNA to check that call. The CDR3 has 14 residues. Looked up from germline, CDR1 is MDHEN and CDR2 is SYDVKM. CDR3 region: CASSSPPLRHIQYF. The whole variable domain, remainder taken from reference TRBV28 and TRBJ2-4, is DVKVTQSSRYLVKRTGEKVFLECVQDMDHENMFWYRQDPGLGLRLIYFSYDVKMKEKGDIPEGYSVSREKKERFSLILESASTNQTSMYLCASSSPPLRHIQYFGAGTRLSVL.

The chain couples TRBV20-1 to TRBJ2-5. Per germline, CDR1 DFQATT and CDR2 SNEGSKA (reference sequence). This CDR3 has 17 residues. The CDR3 protein is CSARDPYLGQTQETQYF.

The rearrangement links TRBV6-4 to TRBJ2-2; with no DNA, the TCRdb D assignment of TRBD2 cannot be verified. CDR1 and CDR2 from the germline V gene are MRHNA and SNTAGT. This CDR3 is 14 amino acids long. CDR3 region: CASSKAGGTGELFF.

This chain connects TRBV7-9 to TRBJ2-7; TCRdb picks TRBD1, but there is no DNA to check that call. Germline CDR1 is SEHNR and CDR2 is FQNEAQ (reference sequence). The CDR3 length is 14 residues. CDR3 region: CASSDRGRLYEQYF.

The chain employs TRBV5-5 and TRBJ2-1. Germline V lookup: CDR1 SGHKS, CDR2 YYEKEE (reference sequence). CDR3 length equals 15 residues. CDR3 sequence: CASSLSRYAYNEQFF.

This CDR3 reads CARPQGMAKNIQYF. This chain connects TRBV27 to TRBJ2-4; TCRdb calls TRBD1, which cannot be checked without DNA. Germline assignment: CDR1 MNHEY and CDR2 SMNVEV (reference sequence). This CDR3 contains 14 residues.

The rearrangement uses TRBV29-1 and TRBJ2-4; TCRdb lists TRBD2, though no DNA is available to test this call. Germline V gene data show CDR1 as SQVTM and CDR2 as ANQGSEA. This CDR3 region has 12 residues. CDR3 loop: CSVEVEGNIQYF.

The chain uses TRBV7-8 and TRBJ1-2; TCRdb indicates TRBD1, and absent DNA this call remains unverified. CDR3 length equals 12 residues. Looked up from germline, CDR1 is SGHVS and CDR2 is FQNEAQ. The CDR3 loop is CASSLGGKGYTF.

This rearrangement joins TRBV30 to TRBJ1-5; TCRdb's D call, TRBD1, is unchecked because there is no DNA. CDR1 is GTSNPN, CDR2 SVGIG, per germline (reference sequence). The CDR3 runs to 14 residues. The CDR3 loop reads CAWSREYSNQPQHF.

The rearrangement joins TRBV9 to TRBJ2-1; without DNA, the TCRdb call of TRBD1 cannot be checked. Germline V gene lookup returns CDR1 SGDLS and CDR2 YYNGEE. This CDR3 contains 14 residues. The CDR3 loop reads CASSAPTGVGEQFF.

This chain uses TRBV7-2 with TRBJ2-1; TCRdb's assignment of TRBD1 cannot be checked, as there is no DNA. Germline V lookup: CDR1 SGHTA, CDR2 FQGNSA. The CDR3 is 15 residues long. Here the CDR3 reads CASSNRTGGYNEQFF.

CDR3 in amino acids: CASSFIYRTNYGYTF. The V gene is TRBV6-2 or TRBV6-3, the J gene TRBJ1-2. The CDR3 is 15 residues long. The V gene's germline CDR1 is MNHEY and CDR2 SVGEGT.

The V and J genes are TRBV6-2 or TRBV6-3 and TRBJ2-1. The CDR3 is 14 residues long. The germline V gene encodes CDR1 MNHEY and CDR2 SVGEGT. The CDR3 region is CASIYRGSYNEQFF.

CDR3 loop: CASSQDRGDGQPQHF. The rearrangement joins TRBV4-3 to TRBJ1-5. Germline CDR1 LGHNA, CDR2 YSLEER. This CDR3 contains 15 residues.

The chain links TRBV19 to TRBJ2-1; TCRdb's D gene call, TRBD1, goes unchecked for lack of DNA. Per germline, CDR1 LNHDA and CDR2 SQIVND (reference sequence). The CDR3 loop spans 16 amino acids. CDR3 sequence reads: CASSIVGGSSYNEQFF.

J is TRBJ2-5 and V is TRBV11-3; absent DNA, TCRdb's TRBD2 call cannot be checked. The CDR3 sequence is 16 residues long. Looked up from germline, CDR1 is SGHNT and CDR2 is YENEEA. The chain's CDR3 is CASSLEKREVVETQYF. The whole variable domain, filled in from reference TRBV11-3 and TRBJ2-5, reads EAGVVQSPRYKIIEKKQPVAFWCNPISGHNTLYWYLQNLGQGPELLIRYENEEAVDDSQLPKDRFSAERLKGVDSTLKIQPAELGDSAVYLCASSLEKREVVETQYFGPGTRLLVL.

The J gene is TRBJ2-7, the V gene TRBV7-2. CDR1 and CDR2 (germline): SGHTA, FQGNSA. The CDR3 is 12 amino acids. The CDR3 protein is CASSFSRYEQYF. Full variable domain (missing parts from reference TRBV7-2 and TRBJ2-7): GAGVSQSPSNKVTEKGKDVELRCDPISGHTALYWYRQSLGQGLEFLIYFQGNSAPDKSGLPSDRFSAERTGGSVSTLTIQRTQQEDSAVYLCASSFSRYEQYFGPGTRLTVT.

V gene TRBV28 combines with J gene TRBJ2-7; TCRdb outputs TRBD2, but without DNA this stays unchecked. The CDR3 length is 13 residues. Per germline, CDR1 MDHEN and CDR2 SYDVKM. The CDR3 is CASSLGTTGEQYF.

The chain uses TRBV3-1 and TRBJ2-1; TCRdb's assignment of TRBD1 cannot be checked, as there is no DNA. CDR3 length equals 16 residues. Germline V gives CDR1 LGHDT, CDR2 YNNKEL (reference sequence). The CDR3 sequence: CASSQGPGTGENEQFF.

The chain has TRBV5-1 and TRBJ2-7; TCRdb returns TRBD1, unconfirmable since there is no DNA. The CDR3 length is 13 residues. Germline lookup yields CDR1 SGHRS and CDR2 YFSETQ. CDR3 in amino acids: CASSTDNLYEQYF.

This sequence joins TRBV28 and TRBJ2-3. The CDR3 loop spans 13 amino acids. Germline V gene sequence: CDR1 MDHEN, CDR2 SYDVKM. CDR3 sequence: CASSLLSPDTQYF.

The chain is built from TRBV14 and TRBJ2-3; TCRdb gives TRBD2 as the D gene, but with no DNA this cannot be confirmed. The CDR3 contains 14 residues. Germline V gene sequence: CDR1 SGHDN, CDR2 FVKESK. The CDR3 loop is CASSPNWEGDTQYF.